One and the same sample provided the 12 T cell receptor beta chains below, sequenced in a study of breast tumors, draining lymph nodes, adjacent tissues. Breast cancer patients provided tissue from their axillary draining lymph nodes. MiXCR, applied by TCRdb to the multiplex PCR reads, yields one record per CDR3 protein. Of about 140,000 distinct CDR3 sequences in the sample, roughly 33% were seen once. Sequenced material: axillary lymph node tissue. The receptors here all came from a female donor with breast cancer. Some clones in this sample may be carry-over from other donors' samples.

This clonotype has a count of ten or more. The chain recombines TRBV13 with TRBJ1-2; no reliable D call. The germline V and J ends were trimmed by 6 bases and 4 bases, with 12 bases remaining between them. Germline V gene data show CDR1 as PRHDT and CDR2 as FYEKMQ (reference sequence). The length of the CDR3 is 13 residues. This CDR3 reads CASRVSRSYGYTF. The CDR3 nucleotides are TGTGCCAGCAGGGTTTCCAGAAGCTATGGCTACACCTTC. The full variable domain, with the rest looked up from reference TRBV13 and TRBJ1-2, is AAGVIQSPRHLIKEKRETATLKCYPIPRHDTVYWYQQGPGQDPQFLISFYEKMQSDKGSIPDRFSAQQFSDYHSELNMSSLELGDSALYFCASRVSRSYGYTFGSGTRLTVV.

This clonotype was recorded at least ten times. Compared with germline, one end of the junction differs, possibly owing to a read error. The genes are TRBV6-5 and TRBJ2-7, with no clear D. The germline CDR1 and CDR2 sequences are MNHEY and SVGAGI. This CDR3 contains 15 residues. CDR3 sequence reads: CASSHSQGSGYEQYF. CDR3 nucleotides: TGTGCCAGCAGTCACTCGCAAGGTTCTGGTTACGAGCAGTACTTC.

CDR3 amino acids: CATSDKGQGNSNQPQHF. The CDR3 DNA sequence: TGTGCCACCAGTGACAAGGGACAGGGAAATAGCAATCAGCCCCAGCATTTT. V usage is TRBV24-1 and J usage is TRBJ1-5; 9 nucleotides align to TRBD1. The J segment lost 0 bases and the V segment lost 4 bases, leaving 6 bases of the junction unmatched. Per the germline V gene, CDR1 is KGHDR and CDR2 is SFDVKD. CDR3 length: 17 residues.

This rearrangement joins TRBV12-3 or TRBV12-4 to TRBJ1-3, with no clear D. This CDR3 is built from 14 residues. Trimming pared 4 bases from V and 2 bases from J, leaving 9 bases between. CDR3: CASSSAYAGNTIYF. CDR3 in DNA: TGTGCCAGCAGTTCCGCATATGCTGGAAACACCATATATTTT.

On this clonotype: The junction and the germline gene differ at one end; a read error may be behind it. This chain links TRBV19 with TRBJ1-2; possibly TRBD1 for D (6 bases). The CDR3 is made up of 18 amino acids. CDR1 LNHDA and CDR2 SQIVND come from the germline V gene (reference sequence). The CDR3 loop reads CASSWWGQKLTATYGSTF. CDR3 nucleotides: TGTGCCAGTAGTTGGTGGGGGCAAAAGCTGACCGCGACCTATGGCTCCACCTTC.

This clonotype was detected only once. Mismatch with germline at one junction end may stem from a read error. V and J are TRBV29-1 and TRBJ1-2; TRBD1 matches 8 bases. The CDR3 is 14 residues long. The germline gives CDR1 SQVTM, CDR2 ANQGSEA. The CDR3 nucleotides read TGCAGCGCTGAATCCAGGGGGCCACCCTATGGCTACACCTTC. Residues: CSAESRGPPYGYTF.

This clonotype was seen at least ten times. The chain couples TRBV11-2 to TRBJ2-7; the match to TRBD2 covers 8 bases. The CDR3 consists of 15 residues. Germline assignment: CDR1 SGHAT and CDR2 FQNNGV. With V trimmed by 3 bases and J by 3 bases, 7 bases remained unmatched. The CDR3 protein is CASSFTSGALYEQYV. CDR3 sequence (DNA): TGTGCCAGCAGCTTTACTAGCGGTGCACTCTACGAGCAGTACGTC.

A word on this clonotype: A read error may explain this, as a much larger clone is one base away. The J gene is TRBJ2-2, the V gene TRBV18; TRBD1 agrees at 7 bases. Germline CDR1 reads KGHSH; CDR2 reads LQKENI. The CDR3 contains 15 residues. V shed 2 bases and J 6 bases; nucleotides not matched to a gene: 6. The CDR3 sequence: CASSPNTGDAGELFF. The CDR3 coding sequence is TGTGCCAGCTCACCAAACACAGGGGACGCCGGGGAGCTGTTTTTT.

In this sample, this clonotype turned up many times. This chain joins TRBV24-1 and TRBJ2-2; 8 bases agree with TRBD1. Germline V gives CDR1 KGHDR, CDR2 SFDVKD. This CDR3 has 13 residues. V shed 9 bases and J 5 bases; nucleotides not matched to a gene: 4. CDR3 region: CATLGQATGELFF. The CDR3 DNA reads as TGTGCCACCCTGGGACAGGCGACCGGGGAGCTGTTTTTT.

This clonotype was picked up many times. The V gene is TRBV6-1, the J gene TRBJ1-5; 7 bases agree with TRBD1. The CDR3 has 16 residues. Germline CDR1 is MNHNS and CDR2 is SASEGT. V lost 6 bases to trimming and J lost 7 bases; unmatched junction nucleotides: 15. The CDR3 nucleotides are TGTGCCAGCAGAATACAGGGAGGGGGCTTAGGACAGCCCCAGCATTTT. This encodes CASRIQGGGLGQPQHF.

The chain combines TRBV24-1 with TRBJ1-1; TRBD1 matches 8 bases. The junction had 7 bases not matched to a gene; V was cut back by 1 base and J by 1 base. The CDR3 loop spans 17 amino acids. Germline-derived CDR1 and CDR2 are KGHDR and SFDVKD. CDR3 protein: CATSDLARGLENTEAFF. CDR3 nucleotide sequence: TGTGCCACCAGTGATTTAGCCAGGGGGCTTGAGAACACTGAAGCTTTCTTT.

V usage is TRBV20-1 and J usage is TRBJ1-2; perhaps TRBD1 as D (5 bases). Trimming removed 4 bases at V and 2 bases at J, with 11 bases between. Germline assignment: CDR1 DFQATT and CDR2 SNEGSKA (reference sequence). The CDR3 is made up of 13 amino acids. The DNA for the CDR3 is TGCAGTGCTATCGATCGGGGGAACTATGGCTACACCTTC. Residues: CSAIDRGNYGYTF.